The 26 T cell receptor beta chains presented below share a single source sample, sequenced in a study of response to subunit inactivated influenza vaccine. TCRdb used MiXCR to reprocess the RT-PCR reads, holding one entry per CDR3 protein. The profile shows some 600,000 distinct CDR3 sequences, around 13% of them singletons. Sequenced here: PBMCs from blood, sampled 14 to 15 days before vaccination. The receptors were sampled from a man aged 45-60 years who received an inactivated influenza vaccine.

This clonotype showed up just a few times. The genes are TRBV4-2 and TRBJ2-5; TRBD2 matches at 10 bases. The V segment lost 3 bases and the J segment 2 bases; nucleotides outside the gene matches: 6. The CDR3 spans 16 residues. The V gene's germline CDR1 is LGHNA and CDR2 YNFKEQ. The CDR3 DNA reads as TGTGCCAGCAGCCATTCTAAGACTAGCGGGCAAGAGACCCAGTACTTC. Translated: CASSHSKTSGQETQYF.

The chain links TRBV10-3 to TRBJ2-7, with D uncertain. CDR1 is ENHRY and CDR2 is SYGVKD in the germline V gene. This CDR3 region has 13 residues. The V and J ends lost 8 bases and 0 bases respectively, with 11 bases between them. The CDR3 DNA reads TGTGCCATCCGAGACGAGGTCTCCTACGAGCAGTACTTC. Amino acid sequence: CAIRDEVSYEQYF.

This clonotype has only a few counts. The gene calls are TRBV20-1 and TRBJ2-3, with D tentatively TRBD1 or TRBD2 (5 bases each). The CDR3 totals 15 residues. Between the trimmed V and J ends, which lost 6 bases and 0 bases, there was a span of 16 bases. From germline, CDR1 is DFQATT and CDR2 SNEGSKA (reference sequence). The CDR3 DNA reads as TGCAGTGCCCCGAGGCCGGGACCGAGCACAGATACGCAGTATTTT. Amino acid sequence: CSAPRPGPSTDTQYF.

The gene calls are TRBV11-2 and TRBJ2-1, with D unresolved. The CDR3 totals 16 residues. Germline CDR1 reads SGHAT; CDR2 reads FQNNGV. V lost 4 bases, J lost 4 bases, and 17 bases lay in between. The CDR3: CASSSSTGRNYNEQFF. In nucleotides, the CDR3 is TGTGCCAGCAGCTCTTCTACTGGAAGAAATTACAATGAGCAGTTCTTC. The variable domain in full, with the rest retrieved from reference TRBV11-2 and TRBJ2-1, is EAGVAQSPRYKIIEKRQSVAFWCNPISGHATLYWYQQILGQGPKLLIQFQNNGVVDDSQLPKDRFSAERLKGVDSTLKIQPAKLEDSAVYLCASSSSTGRNYNEQFFGPGTRLTVL.

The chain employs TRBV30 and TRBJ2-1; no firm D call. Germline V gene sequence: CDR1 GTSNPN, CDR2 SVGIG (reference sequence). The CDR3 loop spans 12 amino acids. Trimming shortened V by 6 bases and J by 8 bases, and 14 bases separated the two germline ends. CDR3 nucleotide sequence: TGTGCCTGTGTTGGGGATTCGTATGAGCAGTTCTTC. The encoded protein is CACVGDSYEQFF.

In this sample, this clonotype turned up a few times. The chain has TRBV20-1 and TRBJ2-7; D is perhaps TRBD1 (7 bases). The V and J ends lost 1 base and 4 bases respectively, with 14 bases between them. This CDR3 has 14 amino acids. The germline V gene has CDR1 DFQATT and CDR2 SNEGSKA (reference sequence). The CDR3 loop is CSARAQGGRYEQYF. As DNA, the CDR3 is TGCAGTGCTAGAGCTCAGGGGGGAAGGTACGAGCAGTACTTC.

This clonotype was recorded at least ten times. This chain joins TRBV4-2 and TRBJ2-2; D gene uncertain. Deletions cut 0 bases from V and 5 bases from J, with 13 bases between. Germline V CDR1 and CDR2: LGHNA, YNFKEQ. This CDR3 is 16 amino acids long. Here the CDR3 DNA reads TGTGCCAGCAGCCAAGATCGCCCAGGTTGGACCGGGGAGCTGTTTTTT. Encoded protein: CASSQDRPGWTGELFF.

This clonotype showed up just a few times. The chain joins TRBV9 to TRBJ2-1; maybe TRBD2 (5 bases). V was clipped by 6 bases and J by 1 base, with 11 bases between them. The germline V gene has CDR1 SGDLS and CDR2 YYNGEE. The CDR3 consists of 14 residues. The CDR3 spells CASIRGPSYNEQFF. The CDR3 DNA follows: TGTGCCAGCATACGAGGGCCGTCCTACAATGAGCAGTTCTTC.

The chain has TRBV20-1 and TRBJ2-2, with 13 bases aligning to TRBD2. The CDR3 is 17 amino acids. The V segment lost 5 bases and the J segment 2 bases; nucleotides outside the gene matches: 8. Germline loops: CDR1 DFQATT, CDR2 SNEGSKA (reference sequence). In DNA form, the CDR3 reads TGCAGTGCTCGTCGACTAGCGGGGGGAGGTAACACCGGGGAGCTGTTTTTT. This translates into CSARRLAGGGNTGELFF.

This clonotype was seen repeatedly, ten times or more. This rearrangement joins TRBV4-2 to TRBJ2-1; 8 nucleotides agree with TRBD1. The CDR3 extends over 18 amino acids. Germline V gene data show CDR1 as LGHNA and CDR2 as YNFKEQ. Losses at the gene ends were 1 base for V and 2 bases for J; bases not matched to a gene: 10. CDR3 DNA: TGTGCCAGCAGCCAAGTGATAGTCGAGACAGGGGCCTACAATGAGCAGTTCTTC. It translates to CASSQVIVETGAYNEQFF.

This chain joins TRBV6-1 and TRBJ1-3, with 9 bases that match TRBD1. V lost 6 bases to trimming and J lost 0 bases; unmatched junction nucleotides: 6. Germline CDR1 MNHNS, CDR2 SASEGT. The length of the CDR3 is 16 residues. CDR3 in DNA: TGTGCCAGCAGACGGACAGGGGTTCTCTCTGGAAACACCATATATTTT. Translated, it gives CASRRTGVLSGNTIYF.

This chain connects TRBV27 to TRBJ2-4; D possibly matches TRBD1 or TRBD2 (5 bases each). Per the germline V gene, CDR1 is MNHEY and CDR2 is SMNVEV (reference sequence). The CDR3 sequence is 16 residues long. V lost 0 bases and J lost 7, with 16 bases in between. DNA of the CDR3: TGTGCCAGCAGTTTATCCGGGGCTCGGCCTAAGAACATTCAGTACTTC. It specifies CASSLSGARPKNIQYF.

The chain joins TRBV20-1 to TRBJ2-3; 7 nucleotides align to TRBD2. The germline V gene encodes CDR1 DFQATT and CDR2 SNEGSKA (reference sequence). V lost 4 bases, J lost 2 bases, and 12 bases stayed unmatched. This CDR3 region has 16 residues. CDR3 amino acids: CSAIPRILAFTDTQYF. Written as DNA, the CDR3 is TGCAGTGCTATACCACGGATACTAGCGTTCACAGATACGCAGTATTTT.

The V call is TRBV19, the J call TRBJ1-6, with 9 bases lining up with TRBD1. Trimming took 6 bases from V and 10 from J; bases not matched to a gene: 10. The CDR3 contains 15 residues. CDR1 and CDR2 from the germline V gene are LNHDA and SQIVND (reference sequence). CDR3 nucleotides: TGTGCCAGTAGGATCGGACAGGGGCTTCCGTCACCCCTCCACTTT. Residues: CASRIGQGLPSPLHF.

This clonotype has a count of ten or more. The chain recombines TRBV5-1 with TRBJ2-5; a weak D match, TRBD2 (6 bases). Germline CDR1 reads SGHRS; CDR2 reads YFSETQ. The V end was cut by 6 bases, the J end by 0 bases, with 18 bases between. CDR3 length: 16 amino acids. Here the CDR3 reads CASKQAGGINQETQYF. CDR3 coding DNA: TGCGCCAGCAAACAAGCAGGAGGGATCAACCAAGAGACCCAGTACTTC.

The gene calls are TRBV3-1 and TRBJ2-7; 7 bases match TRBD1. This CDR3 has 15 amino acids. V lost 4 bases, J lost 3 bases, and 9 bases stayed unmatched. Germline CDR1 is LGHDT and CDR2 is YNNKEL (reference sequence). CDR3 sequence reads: CASSPTQGVSYEQYF. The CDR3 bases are TGTGCCAGCAGCCCCACGCAGGGGGTTAGCTACGAGCAGTACTTC.

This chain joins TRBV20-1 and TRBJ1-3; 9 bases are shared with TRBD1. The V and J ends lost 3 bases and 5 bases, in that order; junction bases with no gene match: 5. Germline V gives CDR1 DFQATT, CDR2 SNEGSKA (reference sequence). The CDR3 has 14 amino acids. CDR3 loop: CSASRGQGRNTIYF. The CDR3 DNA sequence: TGCAGTGCTAGTCGGGGACAGGGTCGAAACACCATATATTTT.

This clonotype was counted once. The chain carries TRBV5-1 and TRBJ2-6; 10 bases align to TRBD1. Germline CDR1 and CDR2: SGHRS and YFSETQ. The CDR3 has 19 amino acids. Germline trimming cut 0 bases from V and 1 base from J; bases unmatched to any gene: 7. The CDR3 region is CASSLAGTGAISGANVLTF. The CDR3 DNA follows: TGCGCCAGCAGCTTGGCCGGGACAGGGGCGATTTCTGGGGCCAACGTCCTGACTTTC.

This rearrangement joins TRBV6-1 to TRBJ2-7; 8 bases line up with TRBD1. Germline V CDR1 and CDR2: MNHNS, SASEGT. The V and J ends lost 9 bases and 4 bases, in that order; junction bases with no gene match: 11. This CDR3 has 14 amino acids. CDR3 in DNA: TGTGCCAGTACACAGGGGGTTTATAGGTACGAGCAGTACTTC. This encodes CASTQGVYRYEQYF.

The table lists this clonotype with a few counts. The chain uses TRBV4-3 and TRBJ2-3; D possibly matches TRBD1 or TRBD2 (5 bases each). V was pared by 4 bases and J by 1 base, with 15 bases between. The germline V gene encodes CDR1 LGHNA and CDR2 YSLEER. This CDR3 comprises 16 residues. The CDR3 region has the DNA TGCGCCAGCAGCCCCCGGTCGACGGGGCGCACAGATACGCAGTATTTT. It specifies CASSPRSTGRTDTQYF.

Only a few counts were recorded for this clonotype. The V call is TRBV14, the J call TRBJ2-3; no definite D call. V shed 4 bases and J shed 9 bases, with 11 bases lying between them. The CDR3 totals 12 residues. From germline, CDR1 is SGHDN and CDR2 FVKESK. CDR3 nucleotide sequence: TGTGCCAGCAGCCCGCTAGGCACGACGCAGTATTTT. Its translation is CASSPLGTTQYF.

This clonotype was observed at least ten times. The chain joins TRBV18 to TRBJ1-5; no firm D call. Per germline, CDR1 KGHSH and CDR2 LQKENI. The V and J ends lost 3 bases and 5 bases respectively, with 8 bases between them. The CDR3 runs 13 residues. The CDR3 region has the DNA TGTGCCAGCTCACCCCAAGGCGATCAGCCCCAGCATTTT. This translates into CASSPQGDQPQHF.

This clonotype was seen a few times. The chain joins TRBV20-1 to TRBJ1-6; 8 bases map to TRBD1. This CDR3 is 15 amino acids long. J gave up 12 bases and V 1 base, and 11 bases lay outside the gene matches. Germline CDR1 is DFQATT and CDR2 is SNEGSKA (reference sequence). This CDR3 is CSARAPDRALGPLHF. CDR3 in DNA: TGCAGTGCTAGAGCTCCGGACAGGGCATTAGGACCCCTCCACTTT.

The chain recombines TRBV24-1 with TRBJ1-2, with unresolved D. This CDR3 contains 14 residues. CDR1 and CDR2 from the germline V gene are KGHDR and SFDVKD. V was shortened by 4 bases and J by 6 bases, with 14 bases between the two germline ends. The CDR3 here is CATSDRTRLDGYTF. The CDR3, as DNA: TGTGCCACCAGTGACCGGACGCGTCTAGATGGCTACACCTTC.

As DNA, the CDR3 is TGCGCCAGCAGTGAGTTAGTAGCCAGGGGCTCCCAGATGAACACTGAAGCTTTCTTT. Its protein is CASSELVARGSQMNTEAFF. The V call is TRBV10-2, the J call TRBJ1-1; D possibly corresponds to TRBD1 (6 bases). V was shortened by 1 base and J by 0 bases, with 21 bases between the two germline ends. The germline V gene has CDR1 WSHSY and CDR2 SAAADI. The CDR3 length is 19 residues.

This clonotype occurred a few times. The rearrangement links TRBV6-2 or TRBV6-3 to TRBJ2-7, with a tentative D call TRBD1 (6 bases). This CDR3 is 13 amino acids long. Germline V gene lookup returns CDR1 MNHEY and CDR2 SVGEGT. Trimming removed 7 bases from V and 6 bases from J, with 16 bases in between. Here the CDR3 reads CASTLFETGEQYF. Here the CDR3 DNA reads TGTGCCAGCACTCTGTTTGAGACAGGCGAGCAGTACTTC.